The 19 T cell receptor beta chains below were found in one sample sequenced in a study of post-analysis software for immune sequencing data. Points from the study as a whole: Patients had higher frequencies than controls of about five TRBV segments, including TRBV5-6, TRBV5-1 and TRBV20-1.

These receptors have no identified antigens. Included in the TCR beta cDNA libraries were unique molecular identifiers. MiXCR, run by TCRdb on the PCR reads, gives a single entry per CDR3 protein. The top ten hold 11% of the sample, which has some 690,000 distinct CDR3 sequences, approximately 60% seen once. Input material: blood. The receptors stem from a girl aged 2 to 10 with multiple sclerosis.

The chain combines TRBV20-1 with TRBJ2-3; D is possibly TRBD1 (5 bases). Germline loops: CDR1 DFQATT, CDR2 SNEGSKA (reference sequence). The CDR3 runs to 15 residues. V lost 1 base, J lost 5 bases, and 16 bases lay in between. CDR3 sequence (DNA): TGCAGTGCTAGAGTAAGGCCAGGGTCTGGAGATACGCAGTATTTT. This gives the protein CSARVRPGSGDTQYF.

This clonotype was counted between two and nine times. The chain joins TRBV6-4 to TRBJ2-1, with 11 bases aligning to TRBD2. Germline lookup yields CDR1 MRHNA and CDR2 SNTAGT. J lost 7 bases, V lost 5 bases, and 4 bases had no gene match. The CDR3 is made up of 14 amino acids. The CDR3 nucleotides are TGTGCCAGCAGTCTAGCGGGGGGATCTAATGAGCAGTTCTTC. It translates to CASSLAGGSNEQFF.

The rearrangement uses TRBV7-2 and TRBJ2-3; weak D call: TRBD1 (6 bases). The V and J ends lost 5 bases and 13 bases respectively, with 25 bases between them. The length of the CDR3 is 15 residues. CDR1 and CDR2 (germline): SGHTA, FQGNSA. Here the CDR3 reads CASSAAAGASAREYF. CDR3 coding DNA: TGTGCCAGCAGCGCCGCGGCAGGGGCCTCCGCCAGGGAGTATTTT.

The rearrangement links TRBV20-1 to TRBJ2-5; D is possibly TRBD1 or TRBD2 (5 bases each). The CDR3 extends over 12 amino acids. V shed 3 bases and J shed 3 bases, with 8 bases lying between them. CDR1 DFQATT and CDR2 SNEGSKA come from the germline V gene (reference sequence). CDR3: CSASMGEETQYF. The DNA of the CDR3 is TGCAGTGCTAGTATGGGGGAAGAGACCCAGTACTTC.

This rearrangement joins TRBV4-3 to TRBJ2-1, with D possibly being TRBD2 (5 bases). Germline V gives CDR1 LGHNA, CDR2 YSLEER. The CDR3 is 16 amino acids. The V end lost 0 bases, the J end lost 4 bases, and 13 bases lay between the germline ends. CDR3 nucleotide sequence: TGCGCCAGCAGCCAAGAAGTGGAAAGCGGTTACAATGAGCAGTTCTTC. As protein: CASSQEVESGYNEQFF.

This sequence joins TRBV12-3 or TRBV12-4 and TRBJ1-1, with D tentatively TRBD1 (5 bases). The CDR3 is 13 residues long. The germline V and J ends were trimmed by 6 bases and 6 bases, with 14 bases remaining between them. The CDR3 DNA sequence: TGTGCCAGCAGGCTATCAGGGAGCTCTGAAGCTTTCTTT. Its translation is CASRLSGSSEAFF.

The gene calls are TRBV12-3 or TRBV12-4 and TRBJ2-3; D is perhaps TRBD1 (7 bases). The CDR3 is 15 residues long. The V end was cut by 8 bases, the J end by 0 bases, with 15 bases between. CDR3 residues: CASSGGGSSTDTQYF. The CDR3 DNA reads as TGTGCCAGCTCCGGAGGGGGCAGTAGCACAGATACGCAGTATTTT.

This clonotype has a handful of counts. Written as DNA, the CDR3 is TGTGCCAGCAGCTTATCGGGCGGGGGGGCCACTGAGCAGTTCTTC. It translates to CASSLSGGGATEQFF. The J gene is TRBJ2-1, the V gene TRBV11-2, with 9 bases matching TRBD2. V shed 2 bases, J shed 9 bases, and the junction held 8 bases outside the gene matches. Germline CDR1 is SGHAT and CDR2 is FQNNGV. This CDR3 region has 15 residues.

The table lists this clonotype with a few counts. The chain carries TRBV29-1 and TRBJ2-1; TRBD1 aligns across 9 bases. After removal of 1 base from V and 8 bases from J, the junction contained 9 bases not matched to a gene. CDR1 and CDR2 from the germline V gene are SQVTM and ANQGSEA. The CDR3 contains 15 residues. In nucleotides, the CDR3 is TGCAGCGTTGAAGCGGGGTCGACAGGGGGAGATGAGCAGTTCTTC. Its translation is CSVEAGSTGGDEQFF.

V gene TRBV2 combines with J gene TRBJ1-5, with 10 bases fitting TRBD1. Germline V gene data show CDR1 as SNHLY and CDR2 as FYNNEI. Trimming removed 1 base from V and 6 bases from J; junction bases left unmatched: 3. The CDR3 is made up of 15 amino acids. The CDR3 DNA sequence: TGTGCCAGCAGTGAAGGACAGGGGGCCGCTCAGCCCCAGCATTTT. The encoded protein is CASSEGQGAAQPQHF.

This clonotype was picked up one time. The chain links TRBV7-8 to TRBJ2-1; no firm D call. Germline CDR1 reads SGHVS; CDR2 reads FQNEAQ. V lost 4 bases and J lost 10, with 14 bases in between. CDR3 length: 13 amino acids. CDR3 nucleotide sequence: TGTGCCAGCAGCTCTTCGGGCTTTTGGGAGCAGTTCTTC. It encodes CASSSSGFWEQFF. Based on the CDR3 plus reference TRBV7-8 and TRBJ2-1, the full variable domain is GAGVSQSPRYKVAKRGQDVALRCDPISGHVSLFWYQQALGQGPEFLTYFQNEAQLDKSGLPSDRFFAERPEGSVSTLKIQRTQQEDSAVYLCASSSSGFWEQFFGPGTRLTVL.

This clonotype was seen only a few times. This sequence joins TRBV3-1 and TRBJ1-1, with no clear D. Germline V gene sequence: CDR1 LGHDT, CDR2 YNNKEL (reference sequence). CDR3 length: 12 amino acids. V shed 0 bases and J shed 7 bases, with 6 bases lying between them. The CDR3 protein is CASSQEGGEAFF. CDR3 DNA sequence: TGTGCCAGCAGCCAAGAGGGAGGTGAAGCTTTCTTT.

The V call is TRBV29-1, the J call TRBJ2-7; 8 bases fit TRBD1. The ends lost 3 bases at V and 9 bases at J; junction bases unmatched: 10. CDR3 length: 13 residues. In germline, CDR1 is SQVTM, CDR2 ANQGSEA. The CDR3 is CSVEGTGPLVQYF. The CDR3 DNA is TGCAGCGTTGAGGGGACAGGCCCCTTGGTGCAGTACTTC.

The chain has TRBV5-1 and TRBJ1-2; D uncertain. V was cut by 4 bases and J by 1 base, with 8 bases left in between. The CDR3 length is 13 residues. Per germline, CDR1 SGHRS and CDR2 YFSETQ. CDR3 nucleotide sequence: TGCGCCAGCAGCCAGGACCATAACTATGGCTACACCTTC. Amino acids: CASSQDHNYGYTF.

The CDR3 sequence: CASSQDDSSGANVLTF. CDR3 DNA sequence: TGTGCCAGCAGCCAAGACGACAGCTCTGGGGCCAACGTCCTGACTTTC. The V and J genes are TRBV4-2 and TRBJ2-6; D is perhaps TRBD1 (5 bases). V was trimmed by 0 bases and J by 0 bases, leaving 6 bases between them. In germline, CDR1 is LGHNA, CDR2 YNFKEQ. The CDR3 totals 16 residues.

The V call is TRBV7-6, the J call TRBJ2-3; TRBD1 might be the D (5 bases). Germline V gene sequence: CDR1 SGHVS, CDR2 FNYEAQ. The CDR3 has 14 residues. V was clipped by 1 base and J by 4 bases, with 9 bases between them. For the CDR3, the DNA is TGTGCCAGCAGCTTAGGCAGGGCTCCAGATACGCAGTATTTT. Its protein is CASSLGRAPDTQYF.

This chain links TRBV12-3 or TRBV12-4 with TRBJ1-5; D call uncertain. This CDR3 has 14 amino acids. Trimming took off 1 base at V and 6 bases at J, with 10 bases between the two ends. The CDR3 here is CASSLVGNSQPQHF. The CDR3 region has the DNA TGTGCCAGCAGTTTAGTGGGAAATAGTCAGCCCCAGCATTTT.

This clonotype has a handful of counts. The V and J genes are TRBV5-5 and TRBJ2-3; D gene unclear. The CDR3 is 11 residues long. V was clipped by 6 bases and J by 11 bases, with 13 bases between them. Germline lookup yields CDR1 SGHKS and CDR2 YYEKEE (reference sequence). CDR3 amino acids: CASIWAGKQYF. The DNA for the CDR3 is TGTGCCAGCATCTGGGCAGGAAAGCAGTATTTT. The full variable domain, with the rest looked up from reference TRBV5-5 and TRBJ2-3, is DAGVTQSPTHLIKTRGQQVTLRCSPISGHKSVSWYQQVLGQGPQFIFQYYEKEERGRGNFPDRFSARQFPNYSSELNVNALLLGDSALYLCASIWAGKQYFGPGTRLTVL.

The CDR3 reads CSARVPGQGAAGANVLTF. For the CDR3, the DNA is TGCAGTGCTAGAGTCCCGGGACAGGGGGCGGCTGGGGCCAACGTCCTGACTTTC. V usage is TRBV20-1 and J usage is TRBJ2-6; 12 bases line up with TRBD1. The CDR3 sequence is 18 residues long. V dropped 1 base and J dropped 2; count of bases not matched to a gene: 6. Germline V gene lookup returns CDR1 DFQATT and CDR2 SNEGSKA (reference sequence).